Below are 13 T cell receptor beta chains sequenced from a single sample in a study of early T cells in non-severe SARS-CoV-2 infection. TCRdb ran MiXCR on the 5' RACE reads and lists one entry per CDR3 protein. This table has 100,000 to 140,000 distinct CDR3 sequences, approximately 12% appearing once. The sequenced sample was whole blood. Receptors were obtained from an adult who was a healthcare worker with PCR-confirmed SARS-CoV-2 infection or an uninfected control (not recorded which).

This rearrangement joins TRBV28 to TRBJ1-4; D is perhaps TRBD1 (5 bases). Germline CDR1 and CDR2: MDHEN and SYDVKM. This CDR3 has 15 amino acids. The germline V and J ends were trimmed by 5 bases and 8 bases, with 18 bases remaining between them. The CDR3 sequence is CASSQPQGGWEKLFF. The CDR3 DNA sequence: TGTGCCAGCAGTCAACCCCAGGGAGGTTGGGAAAAACTGTTTTTT.

The CDR3 sequence: CASSQGGQLNTEAFF. The CDR3 bases are TGTGCCAGCAGCCAAGGCGGACAGCTGAACACTGAAGCTTTCTTT. This chain connects TRBV14 to TRBJ1-1; D perhaps matches TRBD1 (6 bases). Germline CDR1 is SGHDN and CDR2 is FVKESK. The V end was cut by 1 base, the J end by 0 bases, with 9 bases between. The CDR3 runs 15 residues.

V and J are TRBV12-3 or TRBV12-4 and TRBJ2-4; 8 nucleotides agree with TRBD1. The CDR3 runs 13 residues. V shed 7 bases and J 6 bases; nucleotides not matched to a gene: 5. The CDR3 nucleotides are TGTGCCAGCACCGGCGGACAGGGAAACATTCAGTACTTC. It encodes CASTGGQGNIQYF.

This chain links TRBV6-5 with TRBJ1-4; D ambiguous. In germline, CDR1 is MNHEY, CDR2 SVGAGI. Trimming took off 6 bases at V and 10 bases at J, with 21 bases between the two ends. This CDR3 is built from 15 residues. This chain's CDR3 is CASRHFSVGEAKLFF. The CDR3 coding sequence is TGTGCCAGCAGACATTTCTCAGTCGGGGAAGCAAAACTGTTTTTT.

This clonotype was seen a handful of times. The gene calls are TRBV29-1 and TRBJ2-1; TRBD1 aligns across 8 bases. The trim removed 4 bases at V and 4 bases at J, leaving 12 bases unmatched. This CDR3 comprises 16 residues. The V gene's germline CDR1 is SQVTM and CDR2 ANQGSEA. CDR3 nucleotide sequence: TGCAGCGTTGTGGCGAGATCAGGGGGCACGTACAATGAGCAGTTCTTC. It specifies CSVVARSGGTYNEQFF.

The rearrangement links TRBV5-1 to TRBJ2-1; D tentatively fits TRBD1 or TRBD2 (5 bases each). CDR1 is SGHRS, CDR2 YFSETQ, per germline. V gave up 1 base and J gave up 0 bases, with 11 bases separating them. The CDR3 totals 16 residues. CDR3 amino acids: CASSLSRGLSYNEQFF. The CDR3 bases are TGCGCCAGCAGCTTGTCCCGGGGCCTCTCCTACAATGAGCAGTTCTTC.

This clonotype was seen many times. The chain carries TRBV7-8 and TRBJ2-1; no firm D call. Germline CDR1 SGHVS, CDR2 FQNEAQ. Deletions cut 8 bases from V and 0 bases from J, with 11 bases between. The CDR3 is 14 residues long. The CDR3 loop reads CASGYSSSYNEQFF. CDR3 coding DNA: TGTGCCAGCGGATACAGCAGCTCCTACAATGAGCAGTTCTTC.

The CDR3, as DNA: TGTGCCAGGGCCGACGGAGGGAGGGGGTTGGAGTACTTC. Protein sequence: CARADGGRGLEYF. This chain links TRBV21-1 with TRBJ2-4; TRBD2 is the table's D call and was not checked against the DNA. TRBV21-1 is recorded as a pseudogene. The CDR3 runs 13 residues.

This clonotype was observed many times. V is TRBV7-2 and J is TRBJ2-5; D not resolved. Trimming pared 0 bases from V and 6 bases from J, leaving 5 bases between. CDR1 SGHTA and CDR2 FQGNSA come from the germline V gene. CDR3 size: 12 residues. This CDR3 reads CASSLAGQTQYF. CDR3 sequence (DNA): TGTGCCAGCAGCTTAGCCGGGCAGACCCAGTACTTC.

This clonotype occurred many times. The chain links TRBV19 to TRBJ1-4; D remains ambiguous. Trimming stripped 3 bases from V and 13 bases from J, with 12 bases between. The CDR3 loop spans 12 amino acids. CDR1 is LNHDA, CDR2 SQIVND, per germline (reference sequence). This chain's CDR3 is CASSMTVEVLFF. CDR3 in DNA: TGTGCCAGTAGTATGACCGTCGAAGTACTGTTTTTT.

This clonotype turned up a few times. The chain uses TRBV27 and TRBJ2-1; D possibly corresponds to TRBD2 (5 bases). CDR3 size: 11 residues. CDR1 and CDR2 from the germline V gene are MNHEY and SMNVEV (reference sequence). V lost 2 bases to trimming and J lost 12 bases, with 8 bases between them. The CDR3 sequence: CASSLGETQFF. CDR3 in DNA: TGTGCCAGCAGTTTAGGGGAGACGCAGTTCTTC.

The genes are TRBV24-1 and TRBJ2-3; D not certain. The CDR3 runs to 13 residues. V shed 6 bases and J shed 1 base, with 7 bases lying between them. Germline values: CDR1 KGHDR, CDR2 SFDVKD. DNA of the CDR3: TGTGCCACCAGTCTAGGACGCACAGATACGCAGTATTTT. Its translation: CATSLGRTDTQYF.

The V call is TRBV5-1, the J call TRBJ2-4; D unclear. Germline CDR1 is SGHRS and CDR2 is YFSETQ. Between the trimmed V and J ends, which lost 3 bases and 9 bases, there was a span of 13 bases. The CDR3 extends over 13 amino acids. CDR3 sequence reads: CASSSPGSSIQYF. The CDR3 coding sequence is TGCGCCAGCAGCTCCCCCGGATCAAGCATTCAGTACTTC.